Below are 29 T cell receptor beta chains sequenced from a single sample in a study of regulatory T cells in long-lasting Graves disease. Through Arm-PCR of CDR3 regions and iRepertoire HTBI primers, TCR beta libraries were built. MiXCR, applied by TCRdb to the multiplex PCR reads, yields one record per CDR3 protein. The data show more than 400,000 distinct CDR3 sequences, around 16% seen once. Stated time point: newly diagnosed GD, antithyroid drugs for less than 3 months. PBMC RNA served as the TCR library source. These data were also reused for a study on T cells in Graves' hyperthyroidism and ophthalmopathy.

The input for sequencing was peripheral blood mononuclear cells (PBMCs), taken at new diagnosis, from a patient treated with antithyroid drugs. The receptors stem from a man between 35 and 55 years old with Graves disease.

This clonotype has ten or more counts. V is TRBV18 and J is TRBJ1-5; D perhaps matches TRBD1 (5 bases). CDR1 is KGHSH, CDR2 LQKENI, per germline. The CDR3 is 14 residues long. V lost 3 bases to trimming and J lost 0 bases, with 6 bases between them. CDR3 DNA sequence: TGTGCCAGCTCACCCCAGGGTAGCAATCAGCCCCAGCATTTT. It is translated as CASSPQGSNQPQHF.

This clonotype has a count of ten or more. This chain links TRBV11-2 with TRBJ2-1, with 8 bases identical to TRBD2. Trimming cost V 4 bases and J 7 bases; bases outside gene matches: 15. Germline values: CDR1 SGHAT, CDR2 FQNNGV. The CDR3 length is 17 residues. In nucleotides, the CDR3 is TGTGCCAGCAGCTCCCTAAGCGGGAGTCTTATCGTGAATGAGCAGTTCTTC. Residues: CASSSLSGSLIVNEQFF.

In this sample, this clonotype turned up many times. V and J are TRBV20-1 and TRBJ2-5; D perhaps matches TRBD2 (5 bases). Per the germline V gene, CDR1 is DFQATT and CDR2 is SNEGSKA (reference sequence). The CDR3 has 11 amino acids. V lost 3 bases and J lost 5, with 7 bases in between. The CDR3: CSASGEETQYF. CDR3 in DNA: TGCAGTGCTAGTGGGGAGGAGACCCAGTACTTC.

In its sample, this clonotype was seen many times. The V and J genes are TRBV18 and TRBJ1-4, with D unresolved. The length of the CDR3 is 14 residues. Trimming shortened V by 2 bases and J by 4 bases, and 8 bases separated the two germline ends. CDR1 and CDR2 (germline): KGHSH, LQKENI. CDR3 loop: CASSPTQSNEKLFF. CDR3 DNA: TGTGCCAGCTCACCAACACAGAGTAATGAAAAACTGTTTTTT.

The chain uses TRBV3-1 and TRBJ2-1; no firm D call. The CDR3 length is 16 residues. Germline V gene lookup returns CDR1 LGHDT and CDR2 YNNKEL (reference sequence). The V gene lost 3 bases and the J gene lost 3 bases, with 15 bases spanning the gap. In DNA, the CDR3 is TGTGCCAGCAGCCAGCCAGTGACACTCTACTACAATGAGCAGTTCTTC. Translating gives CASSQPVTLYYNEQFF.

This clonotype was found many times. DNA of the CDR3: TGTGCCAGCAGTCGACAGTTGGATCAGCCCCAGCATTTT. Translating it yields CASSRQLDQPQHF. The genes are TRBV2 and TRBJ1-5, with D possibly being TRBD1 (5 bases). Trimming took off 5 bases at V and 5 bases at J, with 10 bases between the two ends. This CDR3 spans 13 amino acids. Germline CDR1 and CDR2: SNHLY and FYNNEI.

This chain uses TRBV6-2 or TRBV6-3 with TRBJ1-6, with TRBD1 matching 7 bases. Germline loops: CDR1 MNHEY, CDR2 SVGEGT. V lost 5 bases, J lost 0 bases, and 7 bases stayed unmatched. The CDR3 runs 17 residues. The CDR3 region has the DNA TGTGCCAGCAGTCCGGAGACAGGGAGCTCCTATAATTCACCCCTCCACTTT. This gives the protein CASSPETGSSYNSPLHF.

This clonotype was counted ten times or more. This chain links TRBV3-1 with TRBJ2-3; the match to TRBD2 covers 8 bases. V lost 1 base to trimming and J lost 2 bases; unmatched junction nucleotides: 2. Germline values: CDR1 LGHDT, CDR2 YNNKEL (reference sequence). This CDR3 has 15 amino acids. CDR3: CASSQVAGPTDTQYF. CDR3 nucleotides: TGTGCCAGCAGCCAAGTAGCGGGGCCCACAGATACGCAGTATTTT.

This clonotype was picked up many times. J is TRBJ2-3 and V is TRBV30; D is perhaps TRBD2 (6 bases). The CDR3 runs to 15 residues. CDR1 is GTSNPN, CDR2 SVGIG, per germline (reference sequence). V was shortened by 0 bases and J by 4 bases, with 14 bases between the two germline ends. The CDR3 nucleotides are TGTGCCTGGAGTGTAAAAATAGGAGGGGCAGATACGCAGTATTTT. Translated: CAWSVKIGGADTQYF.

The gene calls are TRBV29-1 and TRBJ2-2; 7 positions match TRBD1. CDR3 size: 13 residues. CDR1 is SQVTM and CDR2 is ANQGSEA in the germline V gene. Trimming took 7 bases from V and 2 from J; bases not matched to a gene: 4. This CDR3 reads CSAYRGNTGELFF. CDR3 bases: TGCAGCGCATACAGGGGAAACACCGGGGAGCTGTTTTTT.

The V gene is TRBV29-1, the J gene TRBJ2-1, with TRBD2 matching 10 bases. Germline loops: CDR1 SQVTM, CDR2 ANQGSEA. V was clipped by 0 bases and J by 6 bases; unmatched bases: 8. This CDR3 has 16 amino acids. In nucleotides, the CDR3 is TGCAGCGTTGAAGAGTGGGCTAGCGGGGGATTCAATGAGCAGTTCTTC. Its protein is CSVEEWASGGFNEQFF.

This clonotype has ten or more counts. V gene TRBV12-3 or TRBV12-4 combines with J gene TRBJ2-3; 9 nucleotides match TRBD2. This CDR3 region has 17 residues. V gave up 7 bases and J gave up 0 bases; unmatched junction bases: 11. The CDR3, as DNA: TGTGCCAGCACATCCAGCGGGAGGATTACTAGCACAGATACGCAGTATTTT. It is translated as CASTSSGRITSTDTQYF.

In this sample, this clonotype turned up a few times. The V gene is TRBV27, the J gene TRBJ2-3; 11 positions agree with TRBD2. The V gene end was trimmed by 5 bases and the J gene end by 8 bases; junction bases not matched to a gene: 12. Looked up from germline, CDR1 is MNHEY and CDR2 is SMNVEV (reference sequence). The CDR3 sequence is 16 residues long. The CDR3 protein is CASSPYSGRGVGTQYF. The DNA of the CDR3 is TGTGCCAGCAGTCCCTATAGCGGGAGGGGGGTCGGTACGCAGTATTTT.

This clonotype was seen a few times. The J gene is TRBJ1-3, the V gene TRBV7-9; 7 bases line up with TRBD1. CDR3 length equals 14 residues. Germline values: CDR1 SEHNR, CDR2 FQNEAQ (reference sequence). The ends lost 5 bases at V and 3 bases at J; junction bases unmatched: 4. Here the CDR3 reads CASSRDRDGNTIYF. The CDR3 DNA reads TGTGCCAGCAGCCGAGACAGGGATGGAAACACCATATATTTT.

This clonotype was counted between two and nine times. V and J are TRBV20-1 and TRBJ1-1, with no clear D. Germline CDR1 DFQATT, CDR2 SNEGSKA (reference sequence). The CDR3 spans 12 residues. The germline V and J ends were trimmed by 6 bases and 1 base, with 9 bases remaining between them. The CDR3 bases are TGCAGTGCCTACGGGCCGAACACTGAAGCTTTCTTT. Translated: CSAYGPNTEAFF.

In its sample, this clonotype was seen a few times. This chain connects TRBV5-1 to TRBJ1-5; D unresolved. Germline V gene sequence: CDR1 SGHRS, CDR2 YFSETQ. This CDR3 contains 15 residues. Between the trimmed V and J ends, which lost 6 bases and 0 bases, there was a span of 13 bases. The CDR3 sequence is CASISRDPSNQPQHF. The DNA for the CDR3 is TGCGCCAGCATTAGTCGGGATCCTAGCAATCAGCCCCAGCATTTT.

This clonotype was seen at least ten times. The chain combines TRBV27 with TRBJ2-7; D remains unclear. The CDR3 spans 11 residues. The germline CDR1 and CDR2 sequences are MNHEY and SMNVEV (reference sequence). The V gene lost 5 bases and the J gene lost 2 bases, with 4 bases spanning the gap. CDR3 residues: CASSDTYEQYF. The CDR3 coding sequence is TGTGCCAGCAGTGATACCTACGAGCAGTACTTC.

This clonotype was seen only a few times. For the CDR3, the DNA is TGTGCCAGCCGTACGGCGGCGGGATCCTACAATGAGCAGTTCTTC. Amino acid sequence: CASRTAAGSYNEQFF. This sequence joins TRBV12-3 or TRBV12-4 and TRBJ2-1; D may be TRBD2 (6 bases). CDR3 length equals 15 residues. Between the trimmed V and J ends, which lost 8 bases and 1 base, there was a span of 15 bases.

CDR3 region: CSAREGGPTDTQYF. As DNA, the CDR3 is TGCAGTGCTAGAGAGGGTGGGCCCACAGATACGCAGTATTTT. The rearrangement links TRBV20-1 to TRBJ2-3; D ambiguous. The CDR3 is 14 amino acids. Trimming left V 0 bases short and J 2 bases short, with 9 bases between. The V gene's germline CDR1 is DFQATT and CDR2 SNEGSKA (reference sequence).

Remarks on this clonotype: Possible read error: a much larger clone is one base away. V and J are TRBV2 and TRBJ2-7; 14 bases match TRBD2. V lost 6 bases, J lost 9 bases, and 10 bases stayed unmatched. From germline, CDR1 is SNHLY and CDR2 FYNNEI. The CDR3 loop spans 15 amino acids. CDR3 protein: CASSLGLAGVHGQYF. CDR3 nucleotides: TGTGCCAGCAGCTTGGGACTAGCGGGAGTCCACGGGCAGTACTTC.

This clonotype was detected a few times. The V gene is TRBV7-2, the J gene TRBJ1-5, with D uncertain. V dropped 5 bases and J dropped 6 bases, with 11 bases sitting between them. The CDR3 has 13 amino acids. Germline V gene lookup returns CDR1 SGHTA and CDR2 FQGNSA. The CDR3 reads CASSERVGQPQHF. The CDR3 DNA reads TGTGCCAGCAGCGAGAGGGTTGGTCAGCCCCAGCATTTT.

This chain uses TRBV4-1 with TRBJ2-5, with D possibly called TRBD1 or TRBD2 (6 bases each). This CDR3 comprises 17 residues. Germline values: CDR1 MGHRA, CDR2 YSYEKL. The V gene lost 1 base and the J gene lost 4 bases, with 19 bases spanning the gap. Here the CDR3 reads CASSQVHGGTGAETQYF. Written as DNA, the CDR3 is TGCGCCAGCAGCCAAGTCCATGGAGGGACGGGGGCAGAGACCCAGTACTTC.

CDR3 nucleotide sequence: TGTGCCACCAGTGAAAGAGACAATGAGCAGTTCTTC. As protein: CATSERDNEQFF. The V call is TRBV24-1, the J call TRBJ2-1; D not certain. The germline V gene encodes CDR1 KGHDR and CDR2 SFDVKD. The CDR3 runs to 12 residues. With 4 bases removed from V and 5 bases from J, the gap between germline ends came to 5 bases.

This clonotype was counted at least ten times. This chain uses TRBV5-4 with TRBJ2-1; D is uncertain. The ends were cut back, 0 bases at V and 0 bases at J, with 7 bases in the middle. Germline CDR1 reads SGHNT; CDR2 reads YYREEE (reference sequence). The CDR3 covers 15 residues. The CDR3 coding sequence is TGTGCCAGCAGCTTGGGGATGGGCTCCTACAATGAGCAGTTCTTC. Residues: CASSLGMGSYNEQFF.

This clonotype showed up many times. CDR3 DNA: TGTGCCAGCCGATTTGGACCGGGGTCCTACGAGCAGTACTTC. It encodes CASRFGPGSYEQYF. The chain has TRBV6-1 and TRBJ2-7; the D gene is possibly TRBD2 (5 bases). The ends were cut back, 8 bases at V and 1 base at J, with 15 bases in the middle. The germline CDR1 and CDR2 sequences are MNHNS and SASEGT. The CDR3 runs 14 residues.

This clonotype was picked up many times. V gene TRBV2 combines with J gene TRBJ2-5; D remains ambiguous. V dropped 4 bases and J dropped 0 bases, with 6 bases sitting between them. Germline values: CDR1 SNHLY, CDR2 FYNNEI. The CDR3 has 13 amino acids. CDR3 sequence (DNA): TGTGCCAGCAGTGCACAGTACCAAGAGACCCAGTACTTC. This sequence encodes CASSAQYQETQYF. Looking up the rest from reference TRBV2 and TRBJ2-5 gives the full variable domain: EPEVTQTPSHQVTQMGQEVILRCVPISNHLYFYWYRQILGQKVEFLVSFYNNEISEKSEIFDDQFSVERPDGSNFTLKIRSTKLEDSAMYFCASSAQYQETQYFGPGTRLLVL.

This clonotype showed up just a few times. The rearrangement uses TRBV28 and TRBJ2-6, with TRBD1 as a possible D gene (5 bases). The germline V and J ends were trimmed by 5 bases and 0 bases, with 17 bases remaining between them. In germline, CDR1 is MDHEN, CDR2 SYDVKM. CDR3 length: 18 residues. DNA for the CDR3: TGTGCCAGCAGTAATTTGAGACAGATAATCTCTGGGGCCAACGTCCTGACTTTC. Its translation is CASSNLRQIISGANVLTF.

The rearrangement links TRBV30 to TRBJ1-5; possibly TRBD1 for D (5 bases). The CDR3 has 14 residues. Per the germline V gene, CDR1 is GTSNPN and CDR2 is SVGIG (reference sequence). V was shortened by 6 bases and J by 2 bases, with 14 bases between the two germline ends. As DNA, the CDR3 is TGTGCCTGTACGATCCGGGACGGCAATCAGCCCCAGCATTTT. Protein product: CACTIRDGNQPQHF.

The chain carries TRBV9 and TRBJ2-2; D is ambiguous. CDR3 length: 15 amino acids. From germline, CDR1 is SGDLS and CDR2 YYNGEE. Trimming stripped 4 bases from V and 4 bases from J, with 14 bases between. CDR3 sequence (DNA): TGTGCCAGCAGCTCCCGACTGTCCTCCACCGGGGAGCTGTTTTTT. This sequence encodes CASSSRLSSTGELFF.